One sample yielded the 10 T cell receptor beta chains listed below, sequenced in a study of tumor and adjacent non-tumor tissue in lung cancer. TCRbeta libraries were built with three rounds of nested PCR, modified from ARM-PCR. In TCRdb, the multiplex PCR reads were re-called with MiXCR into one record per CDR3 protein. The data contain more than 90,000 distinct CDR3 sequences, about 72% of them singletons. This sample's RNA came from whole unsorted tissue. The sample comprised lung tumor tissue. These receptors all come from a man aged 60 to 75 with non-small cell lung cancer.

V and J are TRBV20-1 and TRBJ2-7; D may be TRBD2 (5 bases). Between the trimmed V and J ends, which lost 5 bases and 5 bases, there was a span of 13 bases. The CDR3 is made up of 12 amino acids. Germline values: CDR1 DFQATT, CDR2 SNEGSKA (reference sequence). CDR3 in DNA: TGCAGTGCTGGCCCCAGCGGTGACGAGCAGTACTTC. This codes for CSAGPSGDEQYF.

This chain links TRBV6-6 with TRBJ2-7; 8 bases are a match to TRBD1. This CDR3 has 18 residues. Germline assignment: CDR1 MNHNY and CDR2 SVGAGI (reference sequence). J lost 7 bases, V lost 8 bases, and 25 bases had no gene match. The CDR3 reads CASGLVVVRDRYSWEQYF. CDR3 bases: TGTGCCAGCGGTTTGGTAGTGGTAAGGGACAGGTACTCCTGGGAGCAGTACTTC.

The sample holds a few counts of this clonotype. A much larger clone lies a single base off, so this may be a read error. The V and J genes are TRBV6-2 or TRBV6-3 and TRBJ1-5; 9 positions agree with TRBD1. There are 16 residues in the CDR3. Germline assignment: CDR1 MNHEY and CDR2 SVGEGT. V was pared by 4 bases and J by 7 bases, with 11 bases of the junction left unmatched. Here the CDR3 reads CASSSDRDRVGQPQHF. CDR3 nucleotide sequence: TGTGCCAGCAGTTCAGACCGGGACAGGGTCGGGCAGCCCCAGCATTTT.

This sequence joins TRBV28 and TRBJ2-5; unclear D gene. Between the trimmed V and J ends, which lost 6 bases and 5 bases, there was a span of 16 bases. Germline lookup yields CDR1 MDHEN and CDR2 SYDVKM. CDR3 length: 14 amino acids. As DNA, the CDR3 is TGTGCCAGCAGCTGGATAGGCGTTGATGAGACCCAGTACTTC. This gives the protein CASSWIGVDETQYF.

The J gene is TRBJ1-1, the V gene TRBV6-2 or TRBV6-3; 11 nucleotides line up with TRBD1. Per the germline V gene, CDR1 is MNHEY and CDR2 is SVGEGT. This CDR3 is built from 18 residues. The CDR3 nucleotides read TGTAGCAGCAGTTACCCCCGGACAGGGGGCAGAGGGCGCGTCCGAGCTTTCTTT. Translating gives CSSSYPRTGGRGRVRAFF.

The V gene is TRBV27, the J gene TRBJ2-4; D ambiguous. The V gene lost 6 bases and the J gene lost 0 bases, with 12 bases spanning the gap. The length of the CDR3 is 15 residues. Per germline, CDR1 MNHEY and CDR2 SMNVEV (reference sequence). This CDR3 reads CASSPTAVAKNIQYF. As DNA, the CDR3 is TGTGCCAGCAGCCCCACGGCCGTAGCCAAAAACATTCAGTACTTC.

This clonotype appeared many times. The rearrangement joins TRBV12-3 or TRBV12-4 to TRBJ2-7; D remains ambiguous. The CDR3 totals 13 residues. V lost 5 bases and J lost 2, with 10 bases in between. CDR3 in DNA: TGTGCCAGCAGTCCCAACCACGCCTACGAGCAGTACTTC. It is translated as CASSPNHAYEQYF.

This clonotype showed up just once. CDR3 protein: CATGTGMGIGELFF. CDR3 in DNA: TGTGCCACAGGGACAGGGATGGGGATCGGGGAGCTGTTTTTT. V and J are TRBV10-3 and TRBJ2-2; 9 bases fit TRBD1. This CDR3 region has 14 residues. V lost 10 bases, J lost 7 bases, and 10 bases stayed unmatched. From germline, CDR1 is ENHRY and CDR2 SYGVKD.

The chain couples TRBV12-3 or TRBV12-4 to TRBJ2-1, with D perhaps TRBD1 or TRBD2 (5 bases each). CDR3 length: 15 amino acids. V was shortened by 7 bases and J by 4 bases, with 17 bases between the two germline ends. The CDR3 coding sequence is TGTGCCAGCACCTCGATGAGGTGGGGGTACAATGAGCAGTTCTTC. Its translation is CASTSMRWGYNEQFF.

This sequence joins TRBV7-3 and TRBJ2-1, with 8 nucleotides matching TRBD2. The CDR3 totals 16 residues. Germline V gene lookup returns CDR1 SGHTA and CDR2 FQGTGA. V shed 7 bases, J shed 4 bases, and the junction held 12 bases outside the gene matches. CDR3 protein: CASTFPAGLVYNEQFF. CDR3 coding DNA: TGTGCCAGCACCTTTCCCGCGGGACTAGTATACAATGAGCAGTTCTTC.